This TCR beta chain was sequenced in a study of blood T cell repertoires in COVID-19. Repertoires were generated with immunoSEQ multiplex PCR, while TCRdb's copy carries only in-frame clones and drops some. The data show 45,000 to 60,000 clones, roughly 87% seen once. The CDR3 has 16 residues. Germline V gene sequence: CDR1 SGHDN, CDR2 FVKESK. Losses at the gene ends were 3 bases for V and 6 bases for J; bases not matched to a gene: 12. The specimen was peripheral blood. The J gene is TRBJ2-3, the V gene TRBV14; the match to TRBD1 covers 7 bases. This receptor was identified in a woman aged 55-70 years with acute or convalescent COVID-19. CDR3 DNA: TGTGCCAGCAGCCACAACAGGGGCCGGAGTGTGGATACGCAGTATTTT. Protein product: CASSHNRGRSVDTQYF.